A single sample is the source of the 27 T cell receptor beta chains below, sequenced in a study of PD-1 blockade in mismatch repair-deficient tumors. Data came from immunoSEQ multiplex PCR; TCRdb stores just in-frame clones and leaves some out. The table lists approximately 38,000 clones, roughly three quarters of them singletons. The starting material was peripheral blood, obtained 4 weeks after starting pembrolizumab. The receptors shown here come from an adult with mismatch repair-deficient cancer.

This clone was seen once. The rearrangement uses TRBV6-5 and TRBJ2-2; D ambiguous. The CDR3 sequence is 14 residues long. Trimming shortened V by 1 base and J by 3 bases, and 6 bases separated the two germline ends. CDR1 is MNHEY and CDR2 is SVGAGI in the germline V gene. As DNA, the CDR3 is TGTGCCAGCAGTTACTTGGATGACACCGGGGAGCTGTTTTTT. This translates into CASSYLDDTGELFF.

This chain uses TRBV6-1 with TRBJ2-7; 8 bases align to TRBD2. This CDR3 contains 12 residues. Germline CDR1 and CDR2: MNHNS and SASEGT. The V gene end was trimmed by 6 bases and the J gene end by 6 bases; junction bases not matched to a gene: 4. Here the CDR3 DNA reads TGTGCCAGCAGCGGACTAGCTATCGAGCAGTACTTC. This gives the protein CASSGLAIEQYF.

The rearrangement uses TRBV6-1 and TRBJ2-7; 15 positions agree with TRBD2. This CDR3 spans 15 amino acids. With V trimmed by 8 bases and J by 3 bases, 5 bases remained unmatched. CDR1 is MNHNS and CDR2 is SASEGT in the germline V gene. In nucleotides, the CDR3 is TGTGCCAGCGGAAAGGGACTAGCGGGAGGCTACGAGCAGTACTTC. Translation: CASGKGLAGGYEQYF.

This CDR3 is CASRTGGHTGELFF. In DNA form, the CDR3 reads TGTGCCAGCAGGACGGGAGGCCATACCGGGGAGCTGTTTTTT. The V gene is TRBV27, the J gene TRBJ2-2, with TRBD2 matching 7 bases. There are 14 residues in the CDR3. J lost 5 bases, V lost 6 bases, and 6 bases had no gene match. Germline CDR1 reads MNHEY; CDR2 reads SMNVEV (reference sequence).

The chain is built from TRBV27 and TRBJ2-1, with 10 bases identical to TRBD2. There are 15 residues in the CDR3. Germline CDR1 and CDR2: MNHEY and SMNVEV (reference sequence). The trim removed 4 bases at V and 9 bases at J, leaving 9 bases unmatched. CDR3 DNA sequence: TGTGCCAGCAGTTATTTGGCTAGCGGGAGCAGTGAGCAGTTCTTC. Its translation is CASSYLASGSSEQFF.

V is TRBV29-1 and J is TRBJ2-2; the match to TRBD2 covers 7 bases. This CDR3 is 12 amino acids long. Per the germline V gene, CDR1 is SQVTM and CDR2 is ANQGSEA. V trimming: 7 bases; J trimming: 5 bases; junction bases outside the gene matches: 4. CDR3 nucleotides: TGCAGCGCACAAGCGGGAACCGGGGAGCTGTTTTTT. This sequence encodes CSAQAGTGELFF.

V is TRBV11-2 and J is TRBJ2-7; TRBD1 matches at 7 bases. Germline assignment: CDR1 SGHAT and CDR2 FQNNGV. The CDR3 is 12 residues long. V gave up 2 bases and J gave up 7 bases; unmatched junction bases: 2. In DNA form, the CDR3 reads TGTGCCAGCAGCTTAAGGGGGCGTGAGCAGTACTTC. Its protein is CASSLRGREQYF.

This clone is a singleton in its sample. The J gene is TRBJ2-1, the V gene TRBV7-3; TRBD1 agrees at 9 bases. Germline CDR1 SGHTA, CDR2 FQGTGA. The CDR3 is 17 residues long. V trimming: 4 bases; J trimming: 7 bases; junction bases outside the gene matches: 14. CDR3 sequence reads: CASSYPLGGQGPNEQFF. The CDR3 bases are TGTGCCAGCAGCTACCCTCTGGGGGGACAGGGCCCAAATGAGCAGTTCTTC.

The chain combines TRBV2 with TRBJ1-2; a possible D gene is TRBD1 (5 bases). Germline values: CDR1 SNHLY, CDR2 FYNNEI. CDR3 size: 15 residues. V lost 5 bases, J lost 8 bases, and 21 bases lay in between. CDR3 nucleotides: TGTGCCAGCAGTCCCTTTGGGACGGCGATACGAGGCTACACCTTC. This codes for CASSPFGTAIRGYTF.

This sequence joins TRBV6-5 and TRBJ2-6; D is undetermined. The CDR3 is 16 residues long. Germline CDR1 is MNHEY and CDR2 is SVGAGI. Deletions cut 2 bases from V and 0 bases from J, with 8 bases between. This chain's CDR3 is CASSYMDASGANVLTF. CDR3 sequence (DNA): TGTGCCAGCAGTTACATGGACGCCTCTGGGGCCAACGTCCTGACTTTC.

The chain combines TRBV15 with TRBJ2-2; possible D gene TRBD2, 5 bases. This CDR3 contains 13 residues. Per germline, CDR1 LNHNV and CDR2 YYDKDF (reference sequence). Trimming removed 4 bases at V and 7 bases at J, with 10 bases between. CDR3 sequence (DNA): TGTGCCACCAGCATTGGAGGTGTCGGGGAGCTGTTTTTT. Amino acid sequence: CATSIGGVGELFF.

The chain is built from TRBV6-1 and TRBJ2-7; 11 bases match TRBD1. The CDR3 is made up of 13 amino acids. CDR1 is MNHNS, CDR2 SASEGT, per germline. V was clipped by 8 bases and J by 6 bases; unmatched bases: 6. As DNA, the CDR3 is TGTGCCAGCCACCTGGGACAGGGGGTCGAGCAGTACTTC. The encoded protein is CASHLGQGVEQYF.

V is TRBV19 and J is TRBJ1-4; D is perhaps TRBD1 (6 bases). Germline CDR1 is LNHDA and CDR2 is SQIVND (reference sequence). CDR3 length: 12 residues. Trimming shortened V by 5 bases and J by 8 bases, and 9 bases separated the two germline ends. CDR3 DNA: TGTGCCAGTAGTCCCGGGGGCGAAAAACTGTTTTTT. Translating gives CASSPGGEKLFF.

The rearrangement links TRBV7-3 to TRBJ2-1; 11 bases fit TRBD2. The V gene end was trimmed by 3 bases and the J gene end by 8 bases; junction bases not matched to a gene: 6. Germline assignment: CDR1 SGHTA and CDR2 FQGTGA. The CDR3 contains 15 residues. Here the CDR3 DNA reads TGTGCCAGCAGCTTTAGCGGGAGGGGTTCGGATGAGCAGTTCTTC. It codes for CASSFSGRGSDEQFF.

This chain connects TRBV30 to TRBJ2-2; D gene uncertain. Germline assignment: CDR1 GTSNPN and CDR2 SVGIG (reference sequence). Trimming shortened V by 5 bases and J by 11 bases, and 15 bases separated the two germline ends. The CDR3 runs 12 residues. CDR3 loop: CAWFRDLGELFF. The CDR3 DNA is TGTGCCTGGTTCCGCGACTTGGGCGAGCTGTTTTTT.

The CDR3 sequence is CASSFAGDEKLFF. CDR3 sequence (DNA): TGTGCCAGCAGCTTCGCGGGGGATGAAAAACTGTTTTTT. V and J are TRBV7-2 and TRBJ1-4, with D perhaps TRBD1 (5 bases). Looked up from germline, CDR1 is SGHTA and CDR2 is FQGNSA. CDR3 length equals 13 residues. Between the trimmed V and J ends, which lost 3 bases and 6 bases, there was a span of 8 bases.

This clone has a single count. V gene TRBV19 combines with J gene TRBJ2-1; 9 nucleotides line up with TRBD1. CDR1 is LNHDA and CDR2 is SQIVND in the germline V gene (reference sequence). J gave up 8 bases and V 7 bases, and 9 bases lay outside the gene matches. CDR3 length equals 14 residues. The CDR3 region has the DNA TGTGCCAGTACCAGGACAGGGGTTATCGATGAGCAGTTCTTC. Residues: CASTRTGVIDEQFF.

V is TRBV7-9 and J is TRBJ2-7; possibly TRBD2 for D (6 bases). Trimming took 5 bases from V and 1 from J, leaving 15 bases between them. The V gene's germline CDR1 is SEHNR and CDR2 FQNEAQ (reference sequence). The CDR3 spans 15 residues. CDR3 bases: TGTGCCAGCAGCATAGGGGCGGGATCGTCCTACGAGCAGTACTTC. Encoded protein: CASSIGAGSSYEQYF.

This sequence joins TRBV6-5 and TRBJ1-5; 7 positions agree with TRBD1. V trimming: 8 bases; J trimming: 7 bases; junction bases outside the gene matches: 8. There are 13 residues in the CDR3. Germline-derived CDR1 and CDR2 are MNHEY and SVGAGI. CDR3 protein: CASSQQGGQPQHF. CDR3 DNA sequence: TGTGCCAGCTCCCAGCAGGGGGGGCAGCCCCAGCATTTT.

The chain joins TRBV4-3 to TRBJ2-7, with D possibly TRBD1 on 6 matching bases. In germline, CDR1 is LGHNA, CDR2 YSLEER. V shed 0 bases and J shed 5 bases, with 14 bases lying between them. The CDR3 extends over 15 amino acids. The CDR3 nucleotides are TGCGCCAGCAGCCAAGATTTTAACGCAGGGGACGAGCAGTACTTC. Its translation: CASSQDFNAGDEQYF.

The gene calls are TRBV30 and TRBJ1-5; D uncertain. The CDR3 consists of 14 residues. The germline CDR1 and CDR2 sequences are GTSNPN and SVGIG (reference sequence). Trimming left V 2 bases short and J 2 bases short, with 10 bases between. The CDR3 nucleotides are TGTGCCTGGAGTCCTACCATGGGCAATCAGCCCCAGCATTTT. Translating gives CAWSPTMGNQPQHF.

This clone has more than one count but fewer than ten. The chain links TRBV4-1 to TRBJ1-3, with D maybe TRBD1 (5 bases). V was shortened by 3 bases and J by 0 bases, with 9 bases between the two germline ends. Germline V gene sequence: CDR1 MGHRA, CDR2 YSYEKL. This CDR3 has 15 amino acids. DNA for the CDR3: TGCGCCAGCAGCCAGGGGACGTTCTCTGGAAACACCATATATTTT. Translating it yields CASSQGTFSGNTIYF.

V and J are TRBV27 and TRBJ2-4; tentatively, D is TRBD2 (6 bases). CDR1 is MNHEY and CDR2 is SMNVEV in the germline V gene (reference sequence). This CDR3 comprises 13 residues. The V and J ends lost 5 bases and 8 bases respectively, with 13 bases between them. CDR3 in amino acids: CASSRIPGDIQYF. The DNA of the CDR3 is TGTGCCAGCAGTCGGATCCCGGGGGACATTCAGTACTTC.

CDR3 residues: CASSYKGTRDTQYF. In nucleotides, the CDR3 is TGTGCCAGCAGTTACAAAGGGACTAGAGATACGCAGTATTTT. This sequence joins TRBV6-6 and TRBJ2-3, with TRBD2 matching over 8 bases. V lost 2 bases, J lost 5 bases, and 3 bases stayed unmatched. Germline-derived CDR1 and CDR2 are MNHNY and SVGAGI (reference sequence). The CDR3 has 14 amino acids.

The chain has TRBV19 and TRBJ2-7; 10 bases agree with TRBD1. CDR3 length: 15 amino acids. CDR1 and CDR2 from the germline V gene are LNHDA and SQIVND (reference sequence). V shed 5 bases and J 2 bases; nucleotides not matched to a gene: 6. As DNA, the CDR3 is TGTGCCAGTAGTTTTGGACAGGGGGAAACCTACGAGCAGTACTTC. This sequence encodes CASSFGQGETYEQYF. The entire variable domain, with the rest obtained from reference TRBV19 and TRBJ2-7, is as follows: DGGITQSPKYLFRKEGQNVTLSCEQNLNHDAMYWYRQDPGQGLRLIYYSQIVNDFQKGDIAEGYSVSREKKESFPLTVTSAQKNPTAFYLCASSFGQGETYEQYFGPGTRLTVT.

The chain is built from TRBV19 and TRBJ2-3, with D tentatively TRBD2 (5 bases). CDR1 and CDR2 from the germline V gene are LNHDA and SQIVND (reference sequence). This CDR3 contains 16 residues. The V gene lost 4 bases and the J gene lost 2 bases, with 16 bases spanning the gap. The CDR3 loop reads CASSTTSGEATDTQYF. The CDR3 nucleotides read TGTGCCAGTAGTACCACCAGCGGAGAGGCCACAGATACGCAGTATTTT.

This chain uses TRBV11-2 with TRBJ2-1; TRBD2 matches at 14 bases. There are 16 residues in the CDR3. V shed 4 bases, J shed 12 bases, and the junction held 11 bases outside the gene matches. Looked up from germline, CDR1 is SGHAT and CDR2 is FQNNGV. This CDR3 reads CASSSLTGTSGSRQFF. CDR3 DNA sequence: TGTGCCAGCAGCTCACTTACCGGGACTAGCGGGAGTCGGCAGTTCTTC.